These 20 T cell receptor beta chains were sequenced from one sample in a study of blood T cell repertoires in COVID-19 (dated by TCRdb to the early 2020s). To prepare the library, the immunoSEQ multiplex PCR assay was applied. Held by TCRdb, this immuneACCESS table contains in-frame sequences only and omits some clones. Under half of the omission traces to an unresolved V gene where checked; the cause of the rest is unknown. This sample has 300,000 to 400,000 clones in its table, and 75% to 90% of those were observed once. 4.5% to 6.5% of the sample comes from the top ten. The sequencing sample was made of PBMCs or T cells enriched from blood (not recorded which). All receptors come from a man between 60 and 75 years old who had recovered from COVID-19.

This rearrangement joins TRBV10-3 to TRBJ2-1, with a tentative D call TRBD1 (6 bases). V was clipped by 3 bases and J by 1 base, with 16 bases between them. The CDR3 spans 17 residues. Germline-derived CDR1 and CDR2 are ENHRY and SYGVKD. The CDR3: CAISDSTGVQSYNEQFF. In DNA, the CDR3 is TGTGCCATCAGTGATTCGACAGGAGTCCAATCCTACAATGAGCAGTTCTTC.

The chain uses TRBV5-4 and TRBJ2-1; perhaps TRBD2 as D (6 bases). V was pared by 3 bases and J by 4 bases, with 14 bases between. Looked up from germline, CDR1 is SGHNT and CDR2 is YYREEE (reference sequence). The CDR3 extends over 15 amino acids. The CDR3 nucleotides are TGTGCCAGCAGCTCGACTAGTCGTCTTTACAATGAGCAGTTCTTC. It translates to CASSSTSRLYNEQFF.

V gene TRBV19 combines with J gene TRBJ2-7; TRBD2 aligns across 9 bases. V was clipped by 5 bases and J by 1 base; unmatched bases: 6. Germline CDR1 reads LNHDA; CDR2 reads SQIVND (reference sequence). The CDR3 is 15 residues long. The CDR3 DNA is TGTGCCAGTAGTGCATCGACTAGCGGATCCTACGAGCAGTACTTC. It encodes CASSASTSGSYEQYF.

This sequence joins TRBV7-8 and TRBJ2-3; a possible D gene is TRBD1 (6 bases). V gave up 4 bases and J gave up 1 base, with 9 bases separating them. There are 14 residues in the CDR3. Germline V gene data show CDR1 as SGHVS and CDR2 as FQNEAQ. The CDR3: CASSSDRRTDTQYF. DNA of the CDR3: TGTGCCAGCAGCTCTGACAGGCGCACAGATACGCAGTATTTT.

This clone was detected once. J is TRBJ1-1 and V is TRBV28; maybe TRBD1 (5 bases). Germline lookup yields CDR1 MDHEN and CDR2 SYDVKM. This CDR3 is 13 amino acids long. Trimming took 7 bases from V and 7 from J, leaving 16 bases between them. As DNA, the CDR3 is TGTGCCAGCATTGGGGGGTTTTGGTTTGAAGCTTTCTTT. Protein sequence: CASIGGFWFEAFF.

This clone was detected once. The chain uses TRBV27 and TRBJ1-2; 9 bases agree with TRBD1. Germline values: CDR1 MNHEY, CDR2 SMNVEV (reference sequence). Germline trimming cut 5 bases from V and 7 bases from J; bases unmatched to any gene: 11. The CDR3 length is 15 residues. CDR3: CASSLGTGRIGGYTF. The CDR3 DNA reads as TGTGCCAGCAGTCTCGGGACAGGGAGGATTGGTGGCTACACCTTC.

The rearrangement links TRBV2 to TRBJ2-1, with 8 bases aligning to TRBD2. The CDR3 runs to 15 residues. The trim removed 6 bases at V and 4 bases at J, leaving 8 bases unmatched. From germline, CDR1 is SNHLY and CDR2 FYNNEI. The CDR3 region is CASRATSGSYNEQFF. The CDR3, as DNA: TGTGCCAGCAGAGCAACTAGCGGTAGTTACAATGAGCAGTTCTTC.

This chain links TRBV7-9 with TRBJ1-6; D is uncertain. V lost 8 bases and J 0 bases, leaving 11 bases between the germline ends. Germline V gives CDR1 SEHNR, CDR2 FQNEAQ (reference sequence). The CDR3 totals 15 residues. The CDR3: CASVQWSSYNSPLHF. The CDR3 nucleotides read TGTGCCAGCGTACAATGGAGCTCCTATAATTCACCCCTCCACTTT. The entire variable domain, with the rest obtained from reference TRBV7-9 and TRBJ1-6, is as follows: DTGVSQNPRHKITKRGQNVTFRCDPISEHNRLYWYRQTLGQGPEFLTYFQNEAQLEKSRLLSDRFSAERPKGSFSTLEIQRTEQGDSAMYLCASVQWSSYNSPLHFGNGTRLTVT.

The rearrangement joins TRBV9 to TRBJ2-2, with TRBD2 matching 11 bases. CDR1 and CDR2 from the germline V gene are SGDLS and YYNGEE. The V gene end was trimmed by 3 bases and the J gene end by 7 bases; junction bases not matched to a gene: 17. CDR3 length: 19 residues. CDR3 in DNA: TGTGCCAGCAGCGAGACCCAAACTAGCGGGAGTTCTAGGGTCGGGGAGCTGTTTTTT. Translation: CASSETQTSGSSRVGELFF.

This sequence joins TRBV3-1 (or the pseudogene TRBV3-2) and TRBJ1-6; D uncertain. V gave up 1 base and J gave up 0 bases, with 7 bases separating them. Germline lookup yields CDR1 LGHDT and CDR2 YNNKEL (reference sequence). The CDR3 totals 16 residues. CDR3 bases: TGTGCCAGCAGCCAAGCCCGGAGCTCCTATAATTCACCCCTCCACTTT. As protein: CASSQARSSYNSPLHF.

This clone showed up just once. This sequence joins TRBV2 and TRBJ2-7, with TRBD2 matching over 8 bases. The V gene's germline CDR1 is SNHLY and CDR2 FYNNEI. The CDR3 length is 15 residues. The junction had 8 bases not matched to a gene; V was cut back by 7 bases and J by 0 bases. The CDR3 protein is CASKELADNSYEQYF. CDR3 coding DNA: TGTGCCAGCAAGGAACTAGCGGATAACTCCTACGAGCAGTACTTC.

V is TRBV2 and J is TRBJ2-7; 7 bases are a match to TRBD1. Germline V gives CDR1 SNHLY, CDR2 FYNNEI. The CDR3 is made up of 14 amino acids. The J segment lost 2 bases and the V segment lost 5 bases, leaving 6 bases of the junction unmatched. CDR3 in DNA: TGTGCCAGCAGTCCGGTAGGGACAGCCTACGAGCAGTACTTC. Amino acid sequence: CASSPVGTAYEQYF.

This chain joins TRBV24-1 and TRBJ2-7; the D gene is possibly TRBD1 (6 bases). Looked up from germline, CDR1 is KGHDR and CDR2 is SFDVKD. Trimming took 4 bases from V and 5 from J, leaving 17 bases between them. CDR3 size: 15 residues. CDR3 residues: CATSEGAGLRNEQYF. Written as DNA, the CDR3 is TGTGCCACCAGTGAGGGGGCCGGCCTGAGGAACGAGCAGTACTTC.

This chain's CDR3 is CASSPLGVLARNNEQFF. Written as DNA, the CDR3 is TGTGCCAGCAGCCCCCTTGGGGTTTTAGCGAGGAACAATGAGCAGTTCTTC. The V and J genes are TRBV7-3 and TRBJ2-1; D might be TRBD2 (5 bases). The germline CDR1 and CDR2 sequences are SGHTA and FQGTGA. V lost 5 bases and J 5 bases, leaving 22 bases between the germline ends. The CDR3 length is 17 residues. The full variable domain, completed using reference TRBV7-3 and TRBJ2-1, is GAGVSQTPSNKVTEKGKYVELRCDPISGHTALYWYRQSLGQGPEFLIYFQGTGAADDSGLPNDRFFAVRPEGSVSTLKIQRTERGDSAVYLCASSPLGVLARNNEQFFGPGTRLTVL.

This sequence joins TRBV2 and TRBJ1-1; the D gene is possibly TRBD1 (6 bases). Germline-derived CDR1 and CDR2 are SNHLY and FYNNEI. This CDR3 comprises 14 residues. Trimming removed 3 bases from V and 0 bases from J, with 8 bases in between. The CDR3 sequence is CASSETGLNTEAFF. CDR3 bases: TGTGCCAGCAGTGAGACAGGTCTGAACACTGAAGCTTTCTTT.

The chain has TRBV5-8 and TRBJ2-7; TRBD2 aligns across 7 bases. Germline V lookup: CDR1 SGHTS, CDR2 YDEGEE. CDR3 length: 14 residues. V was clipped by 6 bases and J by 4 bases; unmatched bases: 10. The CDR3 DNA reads TGTGCCAGCAACCGAGGACTAGAATTTTACGAGCAGTACTTC. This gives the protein CASNRGLEFYEQYF. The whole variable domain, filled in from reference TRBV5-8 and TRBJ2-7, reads EAGVTQSPTHLIKTRGQQATLRCSPISGHTSVYWYQQALGLGLQFLLWYDEGEERNRGNFPPRFSGRQFPNYSSELNVNALELEDSALYLCASNRGLEFYEQYFGPGTRLTVT.

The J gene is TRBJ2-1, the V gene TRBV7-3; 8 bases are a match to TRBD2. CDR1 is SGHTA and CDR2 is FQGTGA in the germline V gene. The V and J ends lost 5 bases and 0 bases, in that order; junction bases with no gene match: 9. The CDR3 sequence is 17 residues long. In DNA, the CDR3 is TGTGCCAGCAGCCCTCTTAGCGGGACGTACTCCTACAATGAGCAGTTCTTC. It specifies CASSPLSGTYSYNEQFF. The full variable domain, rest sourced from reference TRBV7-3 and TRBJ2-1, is GAGVSQTPSNKVTEKGKYVELRCDPISGHTALYWYRQSLGQGPEFLIYFQGTGAADDSGLPNDRFFAVRPEGSVSTLKIQRTERGDSAVYLCASSPLSGTYSYNEQFFGPGTRLTVL.

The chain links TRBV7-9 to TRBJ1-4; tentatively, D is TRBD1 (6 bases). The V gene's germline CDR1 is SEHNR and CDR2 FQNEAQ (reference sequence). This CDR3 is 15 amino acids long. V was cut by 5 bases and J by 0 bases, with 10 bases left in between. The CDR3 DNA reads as TGTGCCAGCAGCCGTGAGGGGGCAACTAATGAAAAACTGTTTTTT. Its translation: CASSREGATNEKLFF. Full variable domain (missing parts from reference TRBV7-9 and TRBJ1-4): DTGVSQNPRHKITKRGQNVTFRCDPISEHNRLYWYRQTLGQGPEFLTYFQNEAQLEKSRLLSDRFSAERPKGSFSTLEIQRTEQGDSAMYLCASSREGATNEKLFFGSGTQLSVL.

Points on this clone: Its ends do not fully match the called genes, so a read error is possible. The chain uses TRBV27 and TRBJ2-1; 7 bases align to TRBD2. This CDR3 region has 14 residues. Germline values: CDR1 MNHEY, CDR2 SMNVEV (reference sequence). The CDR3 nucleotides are TGTGCCAGCGGTTTCAGCGGGGTTTACAATGAGCAGTTCTTC. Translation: CASGFSGVYNEQFF.

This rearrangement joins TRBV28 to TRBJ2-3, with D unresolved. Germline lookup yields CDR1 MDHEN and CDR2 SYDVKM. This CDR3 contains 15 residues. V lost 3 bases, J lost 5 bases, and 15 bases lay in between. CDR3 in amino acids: CASSLSGLGKDTQYF. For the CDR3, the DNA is TGTGCCAGCAGTTTGTCGGGTCTAGGAAAAGATACGCAGTATTTT. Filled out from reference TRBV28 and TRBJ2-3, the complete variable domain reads DVKVTQSSRYLVKRTGEKVFLECVQDMDHENMFWYRQDPGLGLRLIYFSYDVKMKEKGDIPEGYSVSREKKERFSLILESASTNQTSMYLCASSLSGLGKDTQYFGPGTRLTVL.